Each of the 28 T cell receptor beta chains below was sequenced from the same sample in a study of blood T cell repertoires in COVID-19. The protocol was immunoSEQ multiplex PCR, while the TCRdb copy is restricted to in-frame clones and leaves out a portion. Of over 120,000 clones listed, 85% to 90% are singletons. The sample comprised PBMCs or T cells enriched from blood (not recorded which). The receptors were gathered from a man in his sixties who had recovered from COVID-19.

CDR3 protein: CASSFTTGTDPEKLFF. DNA for the CDR3: TGCGCCAGCAGCTTCACGACCGGGACAGACCCCGAAAAACTGTTTTTT. This chain uses TRBV5-1 with TRBJ1-4; 7 bases line up with TRBD1. Germline V gene lookup returns CDR1 SGHRS and CDR2 YFSETQ. V gave up 2 bases and J gave up 8 bases; unmatched junction bases: 12. The CDR3 has 16 residues.

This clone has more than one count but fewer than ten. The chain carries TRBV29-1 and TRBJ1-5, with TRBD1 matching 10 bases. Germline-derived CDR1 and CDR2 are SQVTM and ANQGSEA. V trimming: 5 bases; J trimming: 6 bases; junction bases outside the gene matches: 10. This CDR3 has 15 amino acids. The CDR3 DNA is TGCAGCGTTCAAGTAGACAGGGGGCAGGGTCAGCCCCAGCATTTT. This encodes CSVQVDRGQGQPQHF. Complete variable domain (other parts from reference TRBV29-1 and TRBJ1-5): SAVISQKPSRDICQRGTSLTIQCQVDSQVTMMFWYRQQPGQSLTLIATANQGSEATYESGFVIDKFPISRPNLTFSTLTVSNMSPEDSSIYLCSVQVDRGQGQPQHFGDGTRLSIL.

As DNA, the CDR3 is TGTGCCAGCAGTTTATCTACTAGCGGGGGGGACTATACGCAGTATTTT. This translates into CASSLSTSGGDYTQYF. The chain combines TRBV27 with TRBJ2-3, with TRBD2 matching over 13 bases. The J segment lost 7 bases and the V segment lost 0 bases, leaving 4 bases of the junction unmatched. CDR3 size: 16 residues. Germline V gives CDR1 MNHEY, CDR2 SMNVEV (reference sequence).

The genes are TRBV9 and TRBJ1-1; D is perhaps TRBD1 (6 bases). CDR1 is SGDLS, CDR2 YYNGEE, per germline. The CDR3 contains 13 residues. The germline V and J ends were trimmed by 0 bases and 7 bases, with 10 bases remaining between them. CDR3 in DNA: TGTGCCAGCAGCGTAGTTCCAGGGGATGAAGCTTTCTTT. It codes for CASSVVPGDEAFF.

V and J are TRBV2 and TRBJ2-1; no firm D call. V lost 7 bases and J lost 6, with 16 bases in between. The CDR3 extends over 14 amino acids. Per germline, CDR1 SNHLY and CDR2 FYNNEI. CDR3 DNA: TGTGCCAGCATTTTTAGCTCCAATGGCAATGAGCAGTTCTTC. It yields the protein CASIFSSNGNEQFF.

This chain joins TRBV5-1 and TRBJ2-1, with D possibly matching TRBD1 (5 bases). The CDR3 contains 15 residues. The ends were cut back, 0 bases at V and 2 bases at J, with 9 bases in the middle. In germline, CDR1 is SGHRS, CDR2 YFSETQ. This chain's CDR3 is CASSLGQGTYNEQFF. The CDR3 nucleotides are TGCGCCAGCAGCTTGGGTCAGGGAACCTACAATGAGCAGTTCTTC.

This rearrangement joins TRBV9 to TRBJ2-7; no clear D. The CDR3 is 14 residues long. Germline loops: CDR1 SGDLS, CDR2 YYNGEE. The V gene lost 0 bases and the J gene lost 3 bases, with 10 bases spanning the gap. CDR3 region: CASSVGKTNYEQYF. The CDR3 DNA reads TGTGCCAGCAGCGTAGGGAAAACTAACTACGAGCAGTACTTC.

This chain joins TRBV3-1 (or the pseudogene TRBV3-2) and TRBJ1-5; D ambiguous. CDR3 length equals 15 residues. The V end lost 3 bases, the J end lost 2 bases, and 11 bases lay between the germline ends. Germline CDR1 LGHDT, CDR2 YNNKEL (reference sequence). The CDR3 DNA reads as TGTGCCAGCAGCCAGGGGAGGTCGCGCAATCAGCCCCAGCATTTT. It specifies CASSQGRSRNQPQHF.

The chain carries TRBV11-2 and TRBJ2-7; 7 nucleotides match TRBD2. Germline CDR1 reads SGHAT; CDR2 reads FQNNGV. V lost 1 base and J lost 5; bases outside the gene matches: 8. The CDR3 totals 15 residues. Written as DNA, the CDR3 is TGTGCCAGCAGCTTAGGGGTGGGAGGGAGGAACGAGCAGTACTTC. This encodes CASSLGVGGRNEQYF.

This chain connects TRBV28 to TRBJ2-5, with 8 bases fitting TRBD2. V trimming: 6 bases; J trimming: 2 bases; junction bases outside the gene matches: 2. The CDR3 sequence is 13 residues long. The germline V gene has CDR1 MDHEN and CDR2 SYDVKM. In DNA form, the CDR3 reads TGTGCCAGCAGCGCGGGAGGTCAAGAGACCCAGTACTTC. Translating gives CASSAGGQETQYF.

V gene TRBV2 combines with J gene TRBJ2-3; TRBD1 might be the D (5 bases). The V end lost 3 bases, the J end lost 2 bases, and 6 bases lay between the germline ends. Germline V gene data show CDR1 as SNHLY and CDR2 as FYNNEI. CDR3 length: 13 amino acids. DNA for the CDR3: TGTGCCAGCAGTGAGGACATCACAGATACGCAGTATTTT. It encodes CASSEDITDTQYF.

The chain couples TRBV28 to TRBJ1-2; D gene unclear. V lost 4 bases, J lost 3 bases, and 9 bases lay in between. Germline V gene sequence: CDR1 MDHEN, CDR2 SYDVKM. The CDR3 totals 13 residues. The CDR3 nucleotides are TGTGCCAGCAGTTCCCGGGATTACTATGGCTACACCTTC. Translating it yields CASSSRDYYGYTF.

CDR3 coding DNA: TGCGCCAGCAGCCAAGGGGGCGGAAACACCATATATTTT. It yields the protein CASSQGGGNTIYF. The J gene is TRBJ1-3, the V gene TRBV5-1, with 7 nucleotides matching TRBD1. The CDR3 loop spans 13 amino acids. V trimming: 4 bases; J trimming: 4 bases; junction bases outside the gene matches: 2. Germline CDR1 SGHRS, CDR2 YFSETQ. Full variable domain (outside the CDR3, taken from reference TRBV5-1 and TRBJ1-3): KAGVTQTPRYLIKTRGQQVTLSCSPISGHRSVSWYQQTPGQGLQFLFEYFSETQRNKGNFPGRFSGRQFSNSRSEMNVSTLELGDSALYLCASSQGGGNTIYFGEGSWLTVV.

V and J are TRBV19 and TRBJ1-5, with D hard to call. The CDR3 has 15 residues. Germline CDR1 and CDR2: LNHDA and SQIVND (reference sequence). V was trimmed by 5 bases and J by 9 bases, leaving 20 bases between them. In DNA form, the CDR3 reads TGTGCCAGTAGTGTAGGAGGCGGTCCTTCGTCGCCCCAGCATTTT. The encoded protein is CASSVGGGPSSPQHF.

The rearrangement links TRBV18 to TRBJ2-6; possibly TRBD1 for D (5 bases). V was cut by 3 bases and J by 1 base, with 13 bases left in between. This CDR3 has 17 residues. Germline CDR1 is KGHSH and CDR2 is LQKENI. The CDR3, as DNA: TGTGCCAGCTCACCTTTCAGGGTAGGGTCTGGGGCCAACGTCCTGACTTTC. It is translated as CASSPFRVGSGANVLTF.

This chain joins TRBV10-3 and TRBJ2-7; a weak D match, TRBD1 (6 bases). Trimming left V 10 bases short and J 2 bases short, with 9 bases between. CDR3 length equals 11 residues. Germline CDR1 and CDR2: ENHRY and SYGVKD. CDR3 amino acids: CATRTAYEQYF. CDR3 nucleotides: TGTGCCACCCGGACAGCCTACGAGCAGTACTTC.

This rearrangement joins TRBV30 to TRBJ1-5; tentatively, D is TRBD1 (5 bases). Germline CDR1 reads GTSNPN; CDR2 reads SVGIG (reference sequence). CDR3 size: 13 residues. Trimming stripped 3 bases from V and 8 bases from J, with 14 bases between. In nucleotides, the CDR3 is TGTGCCTGGAGAAGGCAGCCACAGGAGCCCCAGCATTTT. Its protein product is CAWRRQPQEPQHF.

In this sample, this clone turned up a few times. In DNA form, the CDR3 reads TGCGCCAGCAGCTTGGGGGCAGCTGGACTGAACACCGGGGAGCTGTTTTTT. It yields the protein CASSLGAAGLNTGELFF. This chain links TRBV5-1 with TRBJ2-2; possibly TRBD2 for D (5 bases). Germline CDR1 reads SGHRS; CDR2 reads YFSETQ. V was pared by 0 bases and J by 1 base, with 13 bases between. The length of the CDR3 is 17 residues.

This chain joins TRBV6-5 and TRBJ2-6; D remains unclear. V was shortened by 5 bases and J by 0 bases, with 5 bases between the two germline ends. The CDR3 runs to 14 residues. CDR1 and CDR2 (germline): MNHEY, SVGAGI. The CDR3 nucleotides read TGTGCCAGCAGTCCAGACTCTGGGGCCAACGTCCTGACTTTC. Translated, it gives CASSPDSGANVLTF.

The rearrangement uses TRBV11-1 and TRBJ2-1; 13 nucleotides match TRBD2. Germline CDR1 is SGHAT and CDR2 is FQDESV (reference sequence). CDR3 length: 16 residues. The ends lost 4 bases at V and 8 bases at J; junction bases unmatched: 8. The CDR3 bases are TGTGCCAGCAGCTATAGGGAGACTAGCGGGAGGCATGAGCAGTTCTTC. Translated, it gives CASSYRETSGRHEQFF.

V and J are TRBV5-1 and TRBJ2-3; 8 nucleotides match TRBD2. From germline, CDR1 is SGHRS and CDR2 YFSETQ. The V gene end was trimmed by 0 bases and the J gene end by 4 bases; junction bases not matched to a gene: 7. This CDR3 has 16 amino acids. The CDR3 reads CASSLAGGLASDTQYF. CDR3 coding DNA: TGCGCCAGCAGCTTGGCGGGCGGACTAGCCTCAGATACGCAGTATTTT.

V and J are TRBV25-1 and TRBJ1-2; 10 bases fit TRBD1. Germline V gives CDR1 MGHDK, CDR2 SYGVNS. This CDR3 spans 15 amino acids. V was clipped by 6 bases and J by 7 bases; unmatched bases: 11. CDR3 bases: TGTGCCAGCAGGAATCCGGGACAGGGGATCGCTGGCTACACCTTC. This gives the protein CASRNPGQGIAGYTF.

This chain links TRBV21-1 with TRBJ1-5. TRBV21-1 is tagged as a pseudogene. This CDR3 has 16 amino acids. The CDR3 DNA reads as TGTGCCAGCAGCGCCCTCCGCCAGGGAGGAGATCAGCCCCAGCATTTT. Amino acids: CASSALRQGGDQPQHF.

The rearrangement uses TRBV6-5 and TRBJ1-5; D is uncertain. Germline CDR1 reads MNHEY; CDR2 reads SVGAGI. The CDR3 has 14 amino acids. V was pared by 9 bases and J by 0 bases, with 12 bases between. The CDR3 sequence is CASRPSYSNQPQHF. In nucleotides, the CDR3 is TGTGCCAGTCGCCCTTCCTATAGCAATCAGCCCCAGCATTTT.

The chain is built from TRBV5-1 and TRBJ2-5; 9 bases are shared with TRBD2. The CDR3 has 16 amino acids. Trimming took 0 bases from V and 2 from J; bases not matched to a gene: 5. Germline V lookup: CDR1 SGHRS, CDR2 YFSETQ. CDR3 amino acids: CASSLVLAGSQETQYF. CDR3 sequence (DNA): TGCGCCAGCAGCTTGGTTCTAGCGGGGTCACAAGAGACCCAGTACTTC.

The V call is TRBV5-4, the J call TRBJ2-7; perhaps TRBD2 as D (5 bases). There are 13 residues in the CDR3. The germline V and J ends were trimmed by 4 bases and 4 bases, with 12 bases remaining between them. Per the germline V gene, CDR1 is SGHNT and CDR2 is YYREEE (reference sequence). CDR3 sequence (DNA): TGTGCCAGCAGCCTCGGGGTCGAATACGAGCAGTACTTC. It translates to CASSLGVEYEQYF. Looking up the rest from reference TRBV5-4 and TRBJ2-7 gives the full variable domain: ETGVTQSPTHLIKTRGQQVTLRCSSQSGHNTVSWYQQALGQGPQFIFQYYREEENGRGNFPPRFSGLQFPNYSSELNVNALELDDSALYLCASSLGVEYEQYFGPGTRLTVT.

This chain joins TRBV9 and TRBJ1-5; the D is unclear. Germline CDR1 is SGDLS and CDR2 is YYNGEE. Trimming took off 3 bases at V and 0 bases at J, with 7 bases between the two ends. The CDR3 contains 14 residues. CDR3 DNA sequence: TGTGCCAGCAGCGGGAGCCATAGCAATCAGCCCCAGCATTTT. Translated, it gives CASSGSHSNQPQHF. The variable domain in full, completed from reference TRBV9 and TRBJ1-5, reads DSGVTQTPKHLITATGQRVTLRCSPRSGDLSVYWYQQSLDQGLQFLIQYYNGEERAKGNILERFSAQQFPDLHSELNLSSLELGDSALYFCASSGSHSNQPQHFGDGTRLSIL.

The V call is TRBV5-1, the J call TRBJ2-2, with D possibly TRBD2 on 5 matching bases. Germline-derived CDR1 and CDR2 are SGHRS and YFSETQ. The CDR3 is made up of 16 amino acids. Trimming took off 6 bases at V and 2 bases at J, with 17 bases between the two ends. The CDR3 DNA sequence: TGCGCCAGCACCCCCCTAGGGAGAGGCAACACCGGGGAGCTGTTTTTT. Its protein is CASTPLGRGNTGELFF.